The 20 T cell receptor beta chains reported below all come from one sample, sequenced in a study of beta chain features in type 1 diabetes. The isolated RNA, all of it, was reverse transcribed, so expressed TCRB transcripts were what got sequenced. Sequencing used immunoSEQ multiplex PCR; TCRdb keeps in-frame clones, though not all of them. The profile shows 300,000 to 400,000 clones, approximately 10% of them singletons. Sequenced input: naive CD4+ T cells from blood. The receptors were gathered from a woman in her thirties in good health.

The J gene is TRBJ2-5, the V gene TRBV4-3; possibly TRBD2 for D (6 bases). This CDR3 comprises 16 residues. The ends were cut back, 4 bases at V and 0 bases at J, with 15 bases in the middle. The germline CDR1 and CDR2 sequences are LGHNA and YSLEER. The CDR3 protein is CASSPGGLTYQETQYF. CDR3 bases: TGCGCCAGCAGCCCCGGGGGACTGACGTACCAAGAGACCCAGTACTTC.

CDR3 coding DNA: TGTGCCAGCAGCTCCGCGGGAGGGCCTAAAAATGAGCAGTTCTTC. Translating it yields CASSSAGGPKNEQFF. The genes are TRBV5-4 and TRBJ2-1; 9 bases are a match to TRBD2. This CDR3 has 15 residues. Germline lookup yields CDR1 SGHNT and CDR2 YYREEE (reference sequence). J gave up 7 bases and V 3 bases, and 8 bases lay outside the gene matches.

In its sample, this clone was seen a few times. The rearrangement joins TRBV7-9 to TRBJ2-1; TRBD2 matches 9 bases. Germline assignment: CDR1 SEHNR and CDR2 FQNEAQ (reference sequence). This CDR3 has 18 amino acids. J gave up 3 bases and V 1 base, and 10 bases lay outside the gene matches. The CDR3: CASSLGGSSGSFYNEQFF. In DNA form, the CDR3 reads TGTGCCAGCAGCTTAGGCGGGAGTAGCGGGAGTTTCTACAATGAGCAGTTCTTC.

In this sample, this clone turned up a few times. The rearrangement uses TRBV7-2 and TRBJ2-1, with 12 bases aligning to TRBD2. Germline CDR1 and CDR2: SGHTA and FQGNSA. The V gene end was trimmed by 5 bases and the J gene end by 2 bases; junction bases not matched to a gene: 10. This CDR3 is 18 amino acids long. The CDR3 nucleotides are TGTGCCAGCAGCAACCCGGGACTAGCGGGTCGGACCTACAATGAGCAGTTCTTC. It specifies CASSNPGLAGRTYNEQFF. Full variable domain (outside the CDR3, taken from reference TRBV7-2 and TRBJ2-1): GAGVSQSPSNKVTEKGKDVELRCDPISGHTALYWYRQSLGQGLEFLIYFQGNSAPDKSGLPSDRFSAERTGGSVSTLTIQRTQQEDSAVYLCASSNPGLAGRTYNEQFFGPGTRLTVL.

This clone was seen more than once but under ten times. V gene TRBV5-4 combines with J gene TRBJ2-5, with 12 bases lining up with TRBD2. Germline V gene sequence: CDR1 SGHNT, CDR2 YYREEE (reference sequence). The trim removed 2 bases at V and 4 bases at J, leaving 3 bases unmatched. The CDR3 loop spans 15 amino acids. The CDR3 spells CASSLPGLAGETQYF. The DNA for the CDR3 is TGTGCCAGCAGCTTACCGGGACTAGCGGGAGAGACCCAGTACTTC.

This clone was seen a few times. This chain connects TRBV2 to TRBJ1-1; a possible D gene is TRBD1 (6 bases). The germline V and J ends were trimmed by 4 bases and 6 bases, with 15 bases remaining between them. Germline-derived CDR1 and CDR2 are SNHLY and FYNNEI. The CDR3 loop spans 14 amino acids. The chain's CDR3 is CASSAGGSLPEAFF. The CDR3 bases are TGTGCCAGCAGTGCTGGGGGCTCGTTGCCTGAAGCTTTCTTT.

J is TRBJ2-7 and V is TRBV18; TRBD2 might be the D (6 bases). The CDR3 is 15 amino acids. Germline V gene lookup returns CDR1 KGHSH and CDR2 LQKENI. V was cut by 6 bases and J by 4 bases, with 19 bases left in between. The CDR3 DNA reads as TGTGCCAGCTCGCAAACTCAGCGGGCTGATTACGAGCAGTACTTC. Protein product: CASSQTQRADYEQYF.

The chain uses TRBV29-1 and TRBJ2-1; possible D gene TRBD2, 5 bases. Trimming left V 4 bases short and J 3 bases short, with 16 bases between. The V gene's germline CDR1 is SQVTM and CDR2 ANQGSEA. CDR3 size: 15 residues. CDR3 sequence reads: CSVAATQRNYNEQFF. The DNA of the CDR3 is TGCAGCGTTGCCGCAACGCAGCGGAACTACAATGAGCAGTTCTTC.

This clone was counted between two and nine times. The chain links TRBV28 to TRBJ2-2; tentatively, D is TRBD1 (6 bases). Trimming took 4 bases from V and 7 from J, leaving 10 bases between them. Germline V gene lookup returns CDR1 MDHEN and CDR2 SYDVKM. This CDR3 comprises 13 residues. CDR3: CASSSGAGGELFF. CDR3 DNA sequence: TGTGCCAGCAGTTCAGGGGCTGGCGGGGAGCTGTTTTTT.

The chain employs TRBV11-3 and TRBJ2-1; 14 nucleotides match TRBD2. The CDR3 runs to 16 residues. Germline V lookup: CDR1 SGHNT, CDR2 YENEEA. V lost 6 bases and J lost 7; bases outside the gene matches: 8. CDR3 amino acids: CASSSVGTSGSNEQFF. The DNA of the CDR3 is TGTGCCAGCAGTTCTGTAGGGACTAGCGGGAGTAATGAGCAGTTCTTC.

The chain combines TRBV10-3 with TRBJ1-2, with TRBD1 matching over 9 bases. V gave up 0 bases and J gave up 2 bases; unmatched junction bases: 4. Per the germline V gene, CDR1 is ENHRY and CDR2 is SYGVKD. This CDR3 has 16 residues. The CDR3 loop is CAISESVTGGNYGYTF. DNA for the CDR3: TGTGCCATCAGTGAGTCCGTGACAGGGGGAAACTATGGCTACACCTTC.

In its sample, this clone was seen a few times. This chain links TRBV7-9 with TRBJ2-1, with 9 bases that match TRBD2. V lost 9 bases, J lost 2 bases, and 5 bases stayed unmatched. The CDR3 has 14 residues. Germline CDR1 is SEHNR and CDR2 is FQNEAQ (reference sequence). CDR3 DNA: TGTGCCAGTGAAATAGCGGGGGCCTACAATGAGCAGTTCTTC. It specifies CASEIAGAYNEQFF.

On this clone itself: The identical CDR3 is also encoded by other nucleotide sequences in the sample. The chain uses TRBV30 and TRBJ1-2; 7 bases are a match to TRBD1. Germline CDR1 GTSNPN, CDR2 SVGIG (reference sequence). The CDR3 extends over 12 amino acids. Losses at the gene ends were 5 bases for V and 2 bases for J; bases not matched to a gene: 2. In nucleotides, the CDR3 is TGTGCCTGGTCACAGGGGAACTATGGCTACACCTTC. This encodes CAWSQGNYGYTF. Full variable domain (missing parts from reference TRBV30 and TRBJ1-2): SQTIHQWPATLVQPVGSPLSLECTVEGTSNPNLYWYRQAAGRGLQLLFYSVGIGQISSEVPQNLSASRPQDRQFILSSKKLLLSDSGFYLCAWSQGNYGYTFGSGTRLTVV.

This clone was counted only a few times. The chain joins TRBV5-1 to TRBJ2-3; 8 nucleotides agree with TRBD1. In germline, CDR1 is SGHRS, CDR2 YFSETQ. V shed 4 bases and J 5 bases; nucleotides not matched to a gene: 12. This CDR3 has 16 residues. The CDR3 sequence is CASSLIPGTGQDTQYF. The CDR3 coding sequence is TGCGCCAGCAGCCTAATCCCCGGGACAGGACAAGATACGCAGTATTTT.

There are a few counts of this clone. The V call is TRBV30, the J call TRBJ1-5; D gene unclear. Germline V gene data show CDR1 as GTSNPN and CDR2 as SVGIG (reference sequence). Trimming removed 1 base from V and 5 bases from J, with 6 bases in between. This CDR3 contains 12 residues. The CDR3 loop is CAWSGPHQPQHF. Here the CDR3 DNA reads TGTGCCTGGAGTGGGCCACATCAGCCCCAGCATTTT.

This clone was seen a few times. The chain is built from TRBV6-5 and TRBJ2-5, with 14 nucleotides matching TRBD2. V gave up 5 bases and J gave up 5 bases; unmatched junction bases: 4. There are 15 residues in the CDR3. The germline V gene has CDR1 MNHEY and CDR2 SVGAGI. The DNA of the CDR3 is TGTGCCAGCAGTCGACTAGCGGGAGGGCCTGAGACCCAGTACTTC. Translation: CASSRLAGGPETQYF.

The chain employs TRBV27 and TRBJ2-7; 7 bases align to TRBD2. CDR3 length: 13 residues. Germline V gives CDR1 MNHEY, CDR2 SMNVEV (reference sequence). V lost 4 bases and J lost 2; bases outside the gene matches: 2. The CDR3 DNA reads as TGTGCCAGCAGTTCACGGGAGGCCTACGAGCAGTACTTC. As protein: CASSSREAYEQYF.

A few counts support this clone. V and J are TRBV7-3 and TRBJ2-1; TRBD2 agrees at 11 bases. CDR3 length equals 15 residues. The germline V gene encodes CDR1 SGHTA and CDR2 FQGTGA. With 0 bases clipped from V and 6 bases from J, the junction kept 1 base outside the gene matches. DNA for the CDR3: TGTGCCAGCAGCTTAACGGGACTAGCGGCCAATGAGCAGTTCTTC. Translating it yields CASSLTGLAANEQFF.

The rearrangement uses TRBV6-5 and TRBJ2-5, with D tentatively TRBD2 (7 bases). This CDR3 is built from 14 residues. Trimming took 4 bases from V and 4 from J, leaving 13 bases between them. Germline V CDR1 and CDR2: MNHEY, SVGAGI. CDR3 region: CASSSPGGSETQYF. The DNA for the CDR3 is TGTGCCAGCAGTTCCCCGGGGGGCTCAGAGACCCAGTACTTC.

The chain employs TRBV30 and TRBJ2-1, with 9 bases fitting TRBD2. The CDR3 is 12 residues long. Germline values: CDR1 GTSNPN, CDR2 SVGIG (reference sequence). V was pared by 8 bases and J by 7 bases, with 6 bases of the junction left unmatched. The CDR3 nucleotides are TGTGCCAGATTAGCGGGGGTTAATGAGCAGTTCTTC. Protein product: CARLAGVNEQFF.